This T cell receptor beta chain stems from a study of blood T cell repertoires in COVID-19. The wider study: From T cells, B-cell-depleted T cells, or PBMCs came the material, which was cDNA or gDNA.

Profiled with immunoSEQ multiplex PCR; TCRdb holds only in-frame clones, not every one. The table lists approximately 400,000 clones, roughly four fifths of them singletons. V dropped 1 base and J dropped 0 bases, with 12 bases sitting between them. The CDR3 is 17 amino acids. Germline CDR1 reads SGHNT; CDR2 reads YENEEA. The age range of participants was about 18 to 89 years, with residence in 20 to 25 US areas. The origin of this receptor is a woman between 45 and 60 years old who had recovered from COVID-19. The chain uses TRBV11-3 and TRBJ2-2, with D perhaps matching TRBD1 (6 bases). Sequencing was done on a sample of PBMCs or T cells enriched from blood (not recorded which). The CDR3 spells CASSLGIGTTNTGELFF. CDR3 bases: TGTGCCAGCAGCTTAGGCATTGGGACAACGAACACCGGGGAGCTGTTTTTT.